Listed here is a single TCR beta chain. Primers: 60 Vbeta forward and 13 Jbeta reverse. Sequenced by immunoSEQ multiplex PCR; TCRdb stores in-frame clones only, minus some. Of under 110,000 clones listed, 65% to 85% were seen once; the top ten hold 2.5% to 3.5%. The data stem from a study of cytomegalovirus exposure and HLA in healthy donors. The TCR sequence derives from a male donor in good health and CMV-seropositive. The specimen was PBMCs.

The CDR3 DNA follows: TGTGCCAGCAGCTCCCCGGACAGGGCGGGGAATTCACCCCTCCACTTT. Translation gives CASSSPDRAGNSPLHF. The chain uses TRBV7-2 and TRBJ1-6, with 8 bases matching TRBD1. The CDR3 totals 16 residues. Germline V CDR1 and CDR2: SGHTA, FQGNSA. J lost 7 bases, V lost 4 bases, and 9 bases had no gene match.